The present TCR beta chain was sequenced within a study of blood T cell repertoires in COVID-19. About the study: There were acute and convalescent COVID-19 samples, and they came from the United States, Italy and Spain. Nucleic acid was either cDNA or gDNA, and it came from T cells, B-cell-depleted T cells, or PBMCs.

Trimming took off 2 bases at V and 7 bases at J, with 3 bases between the two ends. From germline, CDR1 is LGHDT and CDR2 YNNKEL (reference sequence). This CDR3 has 12 amino acids. Per the original methods: Nucleated cell number was recorded as an estimate derived from reference gene primer amplification. Some clones are missing from TCRdb's copy, which holds only in-frame ones; the method was immunoSEQ multiplex PCR. V and J calls and clone size follow that table, whereas D and trimming were derived from the DNA. The sample has about 150,000 clones; about 90% are singletons. On this clone: This same CDR3 is encoded by further DNA sequences in the sample.

This sequence was found in a woman aged 55-69 years with active or convalescent COVID-19. J is TRBJ1-6 and V is TRBV3-1 (or the pseudogene TRBV3-2); D gene unclear. Sequences were obtained from peripheral blood. CDR3 protein: CASSQLNSPLHF. Written as DNA, the CDR3 is TGTGCCAGCAGCCAACTCAATTCACCCCTCCACTTT.